These T cell receptor beta chains were read from a single sample in a study of shared clonotypes between healthy human individuals. The data were produced by immunoSEQ multiplex PCR, yet TCRdb's version contains in-frame clones alone and is incomplete. This sample has approximately 1,500,000 clones, with around 97% found just once. What was sequenced was naive CD4+ T cells sorted from blood. These receptors came from a young man in good health. The CDR3 runs from the conserved cysteine through the conserved F or W. A D gene is named only where the DNA matches it firmly. The listing skips clone size in some rows; elsewhere it reads once, few, many or a size class.

D gene	V gene	clone size	J gene	CDR3 protein	CDR3 DNA
.	TRBV7-8	.	TRBJ2-4	CASTTVRGNIQYF	TGTGCCAGCACAACGGTGAGGGGGAACATTCAGTACTTC
.	TRBV19	.	TRBJ2-5	CASSVGPSTQYF	TGTGCCAGTAGTGTGGGGCCCTCGACCCAGTACTTC
.	TRBV7-8	few	TRBJ2-5	CASSLEQVGETQYF	TGTGCCAGCAGCTTAGAACAGGTTGGGGAGACCCAGTACTTC
TRBD2	TRBV18	.	TRBJ2-7	CASSPIRATSGRTEQYF	TGTGCCAGCTCACCGATACGAGCTACTAGCGGGAGAACTGAGCAGTACTTC
.	TRBV5-5	.	TRBJ1-1	CASSLMGGGEAFF	TGTGCCAGCAGCTTGATGGGGGGCGGTGAAGCTTTCTTT
.	TRBV15	.	TRBJ2-3	CATSRDRGGIDTQYF	TGTGCCACCAGCAGAGATAGGGGGGGTATAGATACGCAGTATTTT
.	TRBV7-9	.	TRBJ2-7	CASSKTRGSASSYEQYF	TGTGCCAGCAGCAAAACCCGTGGTAGCGCATCTTCTTACGAGCAGTACTTC
TRBD1	TRBV18	few	TRBJ2-2	CASSPDRVTGELFF	TGTGCCAGCTCACCTGACAGGGTCACCGGGGAGCTGTTTTTT
TRBD1	TRBV6-5	.	TRBJ1-5	CASSGDRGRGQPQHF	TGTGCCAGCAGTGGGGACAGGGGGCGAGGTCAGCCCCAGCATTTT
.	TRBV18	.	TRBJ1-5	CASSPDRVLGRNQPQHF	TGTGCCAGCTCTCCTGATCGGGTTTTAGGAAGGAATCAGCCCCAGCATTTT
TRBD1	TRBV7-9	.	TRBJ2-5	CASSPGQGPSETQYF	TGTGCCAGCAGCCCCGGACAGGGGCCCTCAGAGACCCAGTACTTC
.	TRBV28	.	TRBJ1-2	CASSRQEDYGYTF	TGTGCCAGCAGCCGACAGGAGGACTATGGCTACACCTTC
TRBD2	TRBV28	.	TRBJ2-1	CASSPYPGTSGSTYNEQFF	TGTGCCAGCAGTCCCTATCCTGGGACTAGCGGGAGTACGTACAATGAGCAGTTCTTC
TRBD1	TRBV5-1	.	TRBJ2-3	CASSITGTASTDTQYF	TGCGCCAGCAGCATAACAGGGACAGCTAGCACAGATACGCAGTATTTT
.	TRBV2	once	TRBJ2-6	CASTNSRVTGANVLTF	TGTGCCAGCACCAACAGCCGTGTAACTGGGGCCAACGTCCTGACTTTC
.	TRBV6-5	.	TRBJ2-7	CASSYFEGGEQYF	TGTGCCAGCAGTTACTTTGAGGGAGGCGAGCAGTACTTC
.	TRBV15	.	TRBJ1-5	CATSSPWGGVKILENQPQHF	TGTGCCACCAGCAGCCCTTGGGGGGGCGTGAAAATCCTTGAGAATCAGCCCCAGCATTTT
TRBD2	TRBV5-6	.	TRBJ2-7	CASSPNPWTSGRGEQYF	TGTGCCAGCAGCCCCAACCCATGGACTAGCGGGAGAGGGGAGCAGTACTTC
TRBD1	TRBV7-2	once	TRBJ2-3	CASSYGQGTSTDTQYF	TGTGCCAGCAGCTACGGACAGGGAACTAGCACAGATACGCAGTATTTT
.	TRBV28	.	TRBJ2-7	CASSPPKGTSYEQYF	TGTGCCAGCAGTCCCCCGAAAGGCACCTCCTACGAGCAGTACTTC
.	TRBV4-3	.	TRBJ2-7	CASSQGGATSSYEQYF	TGCGCCAGCAGCCAAGGAGGGGCTACTAGCTCCTACGAGCAGTACTTC
.	TRBV28	once	TRBJ2-2	CASSLLGNGELFF	TGTGCCAGCAGTTTATTAGGGAACGGGGAGCTGTTTTTT
TRBD1	TRBV25-1	.	TRBJ1-2	CASRGVGTGARLIGYTF	TGTGCCAGCAGGGGGGTTGGGACAGGGGCCCGCCTAATTGGCTACACCTTC
.	TRBV9	.	TRBJ2-1	CASSVVPMNNEQFF	TGTGCCAGCAGCGTAGTCCCCATGAACAATGAGCAGTTCTTC
TRBD2	TRBV7-9	.	TRBJ2-7	CASSSDRVIAGGYEQYF	TGTGCCAGCAGCTCAGATCGAGTAATAGCGGGAGGCTACGAGCAGTACTTC
.	TRBV5-1	.	TRBJ1-1	CASFGVEEGEAFF	TGCGCCAGCTTTGGTGTGGAGGAGGGTGAAGCTTTCTTT